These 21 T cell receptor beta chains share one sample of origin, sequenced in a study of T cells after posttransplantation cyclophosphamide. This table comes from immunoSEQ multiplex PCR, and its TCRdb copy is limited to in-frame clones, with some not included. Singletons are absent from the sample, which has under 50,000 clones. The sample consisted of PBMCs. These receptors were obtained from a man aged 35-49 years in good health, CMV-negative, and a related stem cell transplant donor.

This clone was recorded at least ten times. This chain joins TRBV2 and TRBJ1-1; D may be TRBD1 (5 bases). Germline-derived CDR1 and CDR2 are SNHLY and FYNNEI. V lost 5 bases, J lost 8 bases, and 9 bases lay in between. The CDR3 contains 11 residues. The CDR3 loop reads CASSRQQEAFF. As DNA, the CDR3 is TGTGCCAGCAGTCGACAGCAAGAAGCTTTCTTT.

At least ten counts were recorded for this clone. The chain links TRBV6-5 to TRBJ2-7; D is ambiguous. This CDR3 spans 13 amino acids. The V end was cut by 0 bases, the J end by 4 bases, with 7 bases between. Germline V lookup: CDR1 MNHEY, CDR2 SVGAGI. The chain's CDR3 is CASSYSRSYEQYF. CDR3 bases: TGTGCCAGCAGTTACTCGAGGAGTTACGAGCAGTACTTC.

This CDR3 is CASSPPWGTPSRHEQYF. In nucleotides, the CDR3 is TGTGCCAGCAGTCCCCCGTGGGGGACACCAAGCCGGCACGAGCAGTACTTC. The chain links TRBV28 to TRBJ2-5; a possible D gene is TRBD1 (6 bases). The tail of the sequence fits TRBJ2-7 better, so the J call may be wrong. The CDR3 is 17 residues long. Germline-derived CDR1 and CDR2 are MDHEN and SYDVKM.

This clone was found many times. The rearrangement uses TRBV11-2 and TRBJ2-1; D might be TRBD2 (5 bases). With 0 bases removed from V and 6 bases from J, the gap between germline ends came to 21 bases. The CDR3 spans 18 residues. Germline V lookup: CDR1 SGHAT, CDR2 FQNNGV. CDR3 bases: TGTGCCAGCAGCTTAGATCTCGCGGCGAGGGCCGTATCCAATGAGCAGTTCTTC. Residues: CASSLDLAARAVSNEQFF.

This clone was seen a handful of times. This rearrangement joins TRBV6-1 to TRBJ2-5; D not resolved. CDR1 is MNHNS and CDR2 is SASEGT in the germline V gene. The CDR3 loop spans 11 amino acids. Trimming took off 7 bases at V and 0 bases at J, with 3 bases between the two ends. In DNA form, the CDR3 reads TGTGCCAGCACTTACCAAGAGACCCAGTACTTC. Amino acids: CASTYQETQYF.

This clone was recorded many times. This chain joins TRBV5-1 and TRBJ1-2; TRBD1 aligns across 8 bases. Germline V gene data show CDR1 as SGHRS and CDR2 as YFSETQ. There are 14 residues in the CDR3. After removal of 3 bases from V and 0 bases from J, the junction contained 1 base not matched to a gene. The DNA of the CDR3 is TGCGCCAGCAGCTCGGGACAGGCTAACTATGGCTACACCTTC. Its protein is CASSSGQANYGYTF.

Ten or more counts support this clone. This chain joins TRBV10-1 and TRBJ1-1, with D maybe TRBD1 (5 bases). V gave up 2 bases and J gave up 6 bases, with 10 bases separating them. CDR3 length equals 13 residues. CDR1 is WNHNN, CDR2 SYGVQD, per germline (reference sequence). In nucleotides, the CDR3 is TGCGCCAGCAGTGAGCAGGGCACGGCTGAAGCTTTCTTT. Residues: CASSEQGTAEAFF.

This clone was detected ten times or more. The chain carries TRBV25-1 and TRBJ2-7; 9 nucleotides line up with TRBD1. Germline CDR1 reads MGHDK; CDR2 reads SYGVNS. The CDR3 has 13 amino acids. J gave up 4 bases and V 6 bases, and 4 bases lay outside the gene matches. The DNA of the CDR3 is TGTGCCAGCAGCGACAGGGGGAAGTACGAGCAGTACTTC. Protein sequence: CASSDRGKYEQYF.

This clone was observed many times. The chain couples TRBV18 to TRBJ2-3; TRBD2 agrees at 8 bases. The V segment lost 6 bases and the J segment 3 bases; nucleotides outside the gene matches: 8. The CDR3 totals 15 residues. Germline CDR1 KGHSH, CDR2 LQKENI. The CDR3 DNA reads TGTGCCAGCTCCCCGGGACTAGAAGTTACAGATACGCAGTATTTT. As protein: CASSPGLEVTDTQYF. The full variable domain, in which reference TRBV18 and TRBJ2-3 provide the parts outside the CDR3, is NAGVMQNPRHLVRRRGQEARLRCSPMKGHSHVYWYRQLPEEGLKFMVYLQKENIIDESGMPKERFSAEFPKEGPSILRIQQVVRGDSAAYFCASSPGLEVTDTQYFGPGTRLTVL.

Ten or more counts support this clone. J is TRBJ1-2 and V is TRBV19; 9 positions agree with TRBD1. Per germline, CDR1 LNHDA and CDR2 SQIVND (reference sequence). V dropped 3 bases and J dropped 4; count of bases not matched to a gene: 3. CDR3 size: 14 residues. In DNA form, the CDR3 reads TGTGCCAGTAGTATTTTGGACAGGGGCTATGGCTACACCTTC. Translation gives CASSILDRGYGYTF.

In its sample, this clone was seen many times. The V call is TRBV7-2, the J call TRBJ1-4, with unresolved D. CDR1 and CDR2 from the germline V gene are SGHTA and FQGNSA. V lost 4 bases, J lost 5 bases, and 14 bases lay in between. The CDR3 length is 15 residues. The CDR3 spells CASSYMGGPNEKLFF. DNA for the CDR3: TGTGCCAGCAGCTATATGGGAGGGCCCAATGAAAAACTGTTTTTT.

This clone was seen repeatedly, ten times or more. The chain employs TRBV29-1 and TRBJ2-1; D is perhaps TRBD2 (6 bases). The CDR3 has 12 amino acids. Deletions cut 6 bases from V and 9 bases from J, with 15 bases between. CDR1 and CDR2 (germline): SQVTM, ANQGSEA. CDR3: CSVARLDGEQFF. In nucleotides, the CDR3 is TGCAGCGTGGCGCGACTAGATGGTGAGCAGTTCTTC.

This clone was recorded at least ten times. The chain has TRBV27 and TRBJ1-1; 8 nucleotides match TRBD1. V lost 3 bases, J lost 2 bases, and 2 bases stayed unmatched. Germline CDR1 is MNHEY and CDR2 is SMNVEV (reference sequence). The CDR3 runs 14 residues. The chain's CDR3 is CASSFRGLNTEAFF. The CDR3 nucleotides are TGTGCCAGCAGTTTCAGGGGGCTAAACACTGAAGCTTTCTTT.

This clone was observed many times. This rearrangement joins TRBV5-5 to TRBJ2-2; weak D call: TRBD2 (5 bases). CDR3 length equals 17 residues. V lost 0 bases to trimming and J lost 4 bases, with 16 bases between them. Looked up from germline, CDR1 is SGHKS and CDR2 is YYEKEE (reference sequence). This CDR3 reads CASSLEADRGFTGELFF. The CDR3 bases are TGTGCCAGCAGCTTGGAGGCCGATCGGGGATTCACCGGGGAGCTGTTTTTT.

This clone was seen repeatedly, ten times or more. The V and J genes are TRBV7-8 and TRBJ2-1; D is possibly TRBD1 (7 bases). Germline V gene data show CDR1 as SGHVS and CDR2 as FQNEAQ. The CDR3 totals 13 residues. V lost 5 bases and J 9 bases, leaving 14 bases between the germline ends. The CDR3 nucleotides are TGTGCCAGCAGCCCAGGGGGGTGGGGTGAGCAGTTCTTC. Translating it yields CASSPGGWGEQFF.

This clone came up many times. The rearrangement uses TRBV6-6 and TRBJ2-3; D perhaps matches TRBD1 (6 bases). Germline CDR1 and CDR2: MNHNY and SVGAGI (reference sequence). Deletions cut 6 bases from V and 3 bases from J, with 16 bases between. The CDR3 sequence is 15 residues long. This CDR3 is CASSQGFLFTDTQYF. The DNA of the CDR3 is TGTGCCAGCAGCCAGGGGTTCCTCTTTACAGATACGCAGTATTTT.

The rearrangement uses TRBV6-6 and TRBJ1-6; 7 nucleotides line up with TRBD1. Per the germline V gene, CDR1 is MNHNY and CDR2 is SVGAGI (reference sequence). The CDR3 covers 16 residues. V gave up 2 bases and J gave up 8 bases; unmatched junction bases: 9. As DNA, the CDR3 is TGTGCCAGCAGTTACGGGACAGTGGAAAAGGATTCACCCCTCCACTTT. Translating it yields CASSYGTVEKDSPLHF.

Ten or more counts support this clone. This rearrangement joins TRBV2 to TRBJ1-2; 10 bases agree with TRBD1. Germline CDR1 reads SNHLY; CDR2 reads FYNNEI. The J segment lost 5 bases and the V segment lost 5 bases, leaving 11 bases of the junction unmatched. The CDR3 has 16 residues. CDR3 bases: TGTGCCAGCAGTACCACCGGGACAGGGGCTGTATATGGCTACACCTTC. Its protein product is CASSTTGTGAVYGYTF.

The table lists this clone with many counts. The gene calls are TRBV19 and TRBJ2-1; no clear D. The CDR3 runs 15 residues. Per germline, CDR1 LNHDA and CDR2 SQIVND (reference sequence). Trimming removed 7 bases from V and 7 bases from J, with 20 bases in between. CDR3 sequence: CASTPIGALMNEQFF. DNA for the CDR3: TGTGCCAGTACCCCCATAGGCGCACTAATGAATGAGCAGTTCTTC.

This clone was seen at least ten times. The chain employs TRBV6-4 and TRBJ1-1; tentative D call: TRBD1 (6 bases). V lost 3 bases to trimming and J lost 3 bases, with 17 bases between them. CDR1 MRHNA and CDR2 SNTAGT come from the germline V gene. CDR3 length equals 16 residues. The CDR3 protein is CASSDRPGEGHTEAFF. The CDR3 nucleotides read TGTGCCAGCAGTGATCGTCCAGGGGAAGGGCACACTGAAGCTTTCTTT.

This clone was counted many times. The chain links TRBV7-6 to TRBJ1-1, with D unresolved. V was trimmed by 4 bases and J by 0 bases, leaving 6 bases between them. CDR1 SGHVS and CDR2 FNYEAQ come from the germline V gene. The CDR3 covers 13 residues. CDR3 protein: CASSSDMNTEAFF. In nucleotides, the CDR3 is TGTGCCAGCAGCTCAGACATGAACACTGAAGCTTTCTTT.